The 27 T cell receptor beta chains given below trace back to one sample, sequenced in a study of T cell responses to AZD1222 COVID-19 vaccine. Clones were sequenced by immunoSEQ multiplex PCR, and TCRdb holds only the in-frame ones, with some missing. The sample lists 130,000 or so clones, 80% to 90% occurring once. The sample here was peripheral blood, taken on day 0 of AZD1222 vaccination. All receptors come from an adult in good health.

This clone occurred a few times. This chain connects TRBV2 to TRBJ1-4; tentative D call: TRBD1 (5 bases). CDR3 length: 18 residues. Germline V lookup: CDR1 SNHLY, CDR2 FYNNEI. V lost 0 bases, J lost 3 bases, and 17 bases lay in between. The CDR3 is CASSEAPVGVGANEKLFF. CDR3 nucleotides: TGTGCCAGCAGTGAAGCGCCAGTGGGGGTTGGGGCTAATGAAAAACTGTTTTTT.

The chain uses TRBV6-5 and TRBJ2-2; the match to TRBD1 covers 7 bases. This CDR3 is built from 14 residues. In germline, CDR1 is MNHEY, CDR2 SVGAGI. Germline trimming cut 7 bases from V and 0 bases from J; bases unmatched to any gene: 2. This chain's CDR3 is CASITGANTGELFF. The CDR3 nucleotides read TGTGCCAGCATTACAGGGGCGAACACCGGGGAGCTGTTTTTT.

This clone has only a few counts. V gene TRBV7-8 combines with J gene TRBJ1-5; 9 nucleotides match TRBD1. J lost 0 bases, V lost 8 bases, and 8 bases had no gene match. CDR1 and CDR2 from the germline V gene are SGHVS and FQNEAQ. The CDR3 has 16 amino acids. The CDR3 is CASGPDRGFSNQPQHF. DNA for the CDR3: TGTGCCAGCGGCCCGGACAGGGGCTTTAGCAATCAGCCCCAGCATTTT. Variable domain in full (rest from reference TRBV7-8 and TRBJ1-5): GAGVSQSPRYKVAKRGQDVALRCDPISGHVSLFWYQQALGQGPEFLTYFQNEAQLDKSGLPSDRFFAERPEGSVSTLKIQRTQQEDSAVYLCASGPDRGFSNQPQHFGDGTRLSIL.

V gene TRBV5-6 combines with J gene TRBJ2-7; D possibly matches TRBD1 or TRBD2 (5 bases each). Germline V gene sequence: CDR1 SGHDT, CDR2 YYEEEE. V lost 2 bases to trimming and J lost 4 bases, with 13 bases between them. The CDR3 runs 14 residues. The CDR3 loop reads CASSFGTLIYEQYF. The CDR3 nucleotides are TGTGCCAGCAGCTTTGGGACCTTGATTTACGAGCAGTACTTC.

The CDR3 bases are TGTGCCAGCAGCTTAGCCGTGACAGGGGGTCAGTACTTC. This sequence encodes CASSLAVTGGQYF. V and J are TRBV7-9 and TRBJ2-7, with TRBD1 identical over 9 bases. The length of the CDR3 is 13 residues. The germline gives CDR1 SEHNR, CDR2 FQNEAQ (reference sequence). Trimming took 0 bases from V and 10 from J; bases not matched to a gene: 4.

This clone occurred once. The rearrangement uses TRBV11-2 and TRBJ1-5; D not resolved. This CDR3 spans 13 amino acids. V was pared by 5 bases and J by 10 bases, with 15 bases between. Germline loops: CDR1 SGHAT, CDR2 FQNNGV. CDR3 loop: CASSLTRAGPQHF. The DNA for the CDR3 is TGTGCCAGCAGCCTCACAAGGGCCGGACCCCAGCATTTT.

This clone was seen a few times. V usage is TRBV4-3 and J usage is TRBJ1-2; D is ambiguous. The CDR3 loop spans 15 amino acids. V lost 4 bases to trimming and J lost 4 bases, with 16 bases between them. Germline CDR1 and CDR2: LGHNA and YSLEER. Here the CDR3 DNA reads TGCGCCAGCAGCCCCGAGCAAAACATCGGCTATGGCTACACCTTC. This codes for CASSPEQNIGYGYTF.

The gene calls are TRBV7-9 and TRBJ1-2; D is perhaps TRBD1 (6 bases). V dropped 4 bases and J dropped 0 bases, with 21 bases sitting between them. Per the germline V gene, CDR1 is SEHNR and CDR2 is FQNEAQ (reference sequence). The CDR3 is 18 amino acids. The CDR3 nucleotides read TGTGCCAGCAGCTCAGTGACATCCCGGGGGGCTACTAACTATGGCTACACCTTC. Translation: CASSSVTSRGATNYGYTF.

In nucleotides, the CDR3 is TGTGCCAGCAGCCCTCAGTCCCCACAGGGAAACTCTGGAAACACCATATATTTT. It translates to CASSPQSPQGNSGNTIYF. The gene calls are TRBV7-9 and TRBJ1-3, with a tentative D call TRBD1 (6 bases). This CDR3 region has 18 residues. V dropped 5 bases and J dropped 0 bases, with 20 bases sitting between them. Germline lookup yields CDR1 SEHNR and CDR2 FQNEAQ (reference sequence). The full variable domain, in which reference TRBV7-9 and TRBJ1-3 provide the parts outside the CDR3, is DTGVSQNPRHKITKRGQNVTFRCDPISEHNRLYWYRQTLGQGPEFLTYFQNEAQLEKSRLLSDRFSAERPKGSFSTLEIQRTEQGDSAMYLCASSPQSPQGNSGNTIYFGEGSWLTVV.

V usage is TRBV6-5 and J usage is TRBJ2-2; a possible D gene is TRBD2 (6 bases). The CDR3 covers 14 residues. Trimming took 6 bases from V and 0 from J, leaving 8 bases between them. The germline CDR1 and CDR2 sequences are MNHEY and SVGAGI. The CDR3 is CASRRLANTGELFF. The CDR3 nucleotides read TGTGCCAGCAGGCGACTAGCGAACACCGGGGAGCTGTTTTTT.

The chain joins TRBV6-2 or TRBV6-3 to TRBJ2-1; 8 bases match TRBD2. This CDR3 has 15 amino acids. The ends lost 2 bases at V and 2 bases at J; junction bases unmatched: 2. Germline CDR1 and CDR2: MNHEY and SVGEGT. The CDR3 bases are TGTGCCAGCAGTTACACGGGAGGGACCTACAATGAGCAGTTCTTC. It translates to CASSYTGGTYNEQFF.

This sequence joins TRBV7-9 and TRBJ2-7; D not certain. The CDR3 is 15 amino acids. Germline V gene lookup returns CDR1 SEHNR and CDR2 FQNEAQ (reference sequence). V lost 2 bases, J lost 6 bases, and 17 bases lay in between. As DNA, the CDR3 is TGTGCCAGCAGCTTAATATCGGCCACTCCGATCGAGCAGTACTTC. Protein product: CASSLISATPIEQYF.

The genes are TRBV24-1 and TRBJ2-5; D may be TRBD1 or TRBD2 (6 bases each). The CDR3 has 14 amino acids. V was shortened by 5 bases and J by 4 bases, with 13 bases between the two germline ends. The germline V gene encodes CDR1 KGHDR and CDR2 SFDVKD. In DNA, the CDR3 is TGTGCCACCAGTGCGGGGGCGGTCTTAGAGACCCAGTACTTC. Amino acids: CATSAGAVLETQYF.

This clone was observed a handful of times. The CDR3 sequence: CASSVRGLGTEAFF. The CDR3 DNA reads TGTGCCAGCAGTGTAAGGGGGCTGGGCACTGAAGCTTTCTTT. The V and J genes are TRBV2 and TRBJ1-1, with TRBD1 matching 7 bases. V lost 4 bases, J lost 4 bases, and 6 bases stayed unmatched. The germline gives CDR1 SNHLY, CDR2 FYNNEI. This CDR3 contains 14 residues.

The V call is TRBV18, the J call TRBJ2-5; 7 bases map to TRBD1. This CDR3 has 15 amino acids. The germline CDR1 and CDR2 sequences are KGHSH and LQKENI. V lost 2 bases, J lost 1 base, and 4 bases stayed unmatched. The CDR3 nucleotides read TGTGCCAGCTCACCAAGTCCAGGGGGCCAAGAGACCCAGTACTTC. This encodes CASSPSPGGQETQYF.

V usage is TRBV5-1 and J usage is TRBJ1-6, with 8 bases fitting TRBD1. CDR1 SGHRS and CDR2 YFSETQ come from the germline V gene. The CDR3 length is 15 residues. V gave up 3 bases and J gave up 7 bases; unmatched junction bases: 6. Written as DNA, the CDR3 is TGCGCCAGCAGCTCCCAGGGGGCGACGAATTCACCCCTCCACTTT. Protein: CASSSQGATNSPLHF.

The J gene is TRBJ1-2, the V gene TRBV5-5, with a possible D match to TRBD1 (6 bases). Germline CDR1 reads SGHKS; CDR2 reads YYEKEE (reference sequence). V gave up 4 bases and J gave up 8 bases, with 15 bases separating them. This CDR3 comprises 13 residues. The CDR3: CASSEQGLHGYTF. DNA for the CDR3: TGTGCCAGCAGCGAACAGGGCCTTCACGGCTACACCTTC.

This sequence joins TRBV2 and TRBJ1-6; D is uncertain. The CDR3 spans 15 residues. V was clipped by 11 bases and J by 7 bases, with 21 bases between them. Germline-derived CDR1 and CDR2 are SNHLY and FYNNEI. The CDR3 DNA reads as TGTGCCGGCCGATCGGACCCGCCTGGGAATTCACCCCTCCACTTT. It specifies CAGRSDPPGNSPLHF. The whole variable domain, remainder taken from reference TRBV2 and TRBJ1-6, is EPEVTQTPSHQVTQMGQEVILRCVPISNHLYFYWYRQILGQKVEFLVSFYNNEISEKSEIFDDQFSVERPDGSNFTLKIRSTKLEDSAMYFCAGRSDPPGNSPLHFGNGTRLTVT.

The chain recombines TRBV2 with TRBJ1-1, with D maybe TRBD1 (5 bases). CDR1 and CDR2 from the germline V gene are SNHLY and FYNNEI. The CDR3 length is 15 residues. V was trimmed by 2 bases and J by 11 bases, leaving 21 bases between them. CDR3 in DNA: TGTGCCAGCAGTGAACGCCGGACGGACAACAACGGGGCTTTCTTT. This codes for CASSERRTDNNGAFF.

The chain joins TRBV28 to TRBJ1-4; 8 bases are a match to TRBD1. This CDR3 has 14 residues. The ends lost 4 bases at V and 9 bases at J; junction bases unmatched: 7. Germline lookup yields CDR1 MDHEN and CDR2 SYDVKM. The CDR3, as DNA: TGTGCCAGCAGTTGGGACAGGACGCGGAAAAAACTGTTTTTT. Encoded protein: CASSWDRTRKKLFF.

The CDR3, as DNA: TGCGCCAGCAGCCCAGGGACAGGTAATCCGAACACTGAAGCTTTCTTT. This translates into CASSPGTGNPNTEAFF. The gene calls are TRBV5-1 and TRBJ1-1; the match to TRBD1 covers 8 bases. The V segment lost 4 bases and the J segment 1 base; nucleotides outside the gene matches: 9. This CDR3 has 16 amino acids. Germline CDR1 is SGHRS and CDR2 is YFSETQ.

CDR3 sequence (DNA): TGTGCCAGCAGCCAAGATTCCCAGAATACGCAGTATTTT. Protein sequence: CASSQDSQNTQYF. The chain is built from TRBV4-2 and TRBJ2-3, with D unclear. V lost 0 bases to trimming and J lost 7 bases, with 8 bases between them. The germline V gene encodes CDR1 LGHNA and CDR2 YNFKEQ. CDR3 length: 13 residues.

The V and J genes are TRBV4-1 and TRBJ2-5, with D perhaps TRBD2 (6 bases). The CDR3 spans 19 residues. Germline CDR1 and CDR2: MGHRA and YSYEKL. With 0 bases removed from V and 4 bases from J, the gap between germline ends came to 24 bases. The CDR3 loop reads CASSQDLPGAGWIGETQYF. DNA for the CDR3: TGCGCCAGCAGCCAAGATCTTCCGGGAGCAGGATGGATCGGAGAGACCCAGTACTTC.

This chain joins TRBV9 and TRBJ1-2; D gene unclear. V was pared by 1 base and J by 0 bases, with 4 bases between. CDR1 and CDR2 from the germline V gene are SGDLS and YYNGEE. The CDR3 contains 13 residues. The CDR3 coding sequence is TGTGCCAGCAGCGTATTCACTAACTATGGCTACACCTTC. It yields the protein CASSVFTNYGYTF.

The V call is TRBV29-1, the J call TRBJ1-1; the D is unclear. V was cut by 3 bases and J by 5 bases, with 13 bases left in between. Germline V CDR1 and CDR2: SQVTM, ANQGSEA. The CDR3 has 13 residues. The CDR3 is CSVEGALGTEAFF. The CDR3 bases are TGCAGCGTTGAGGGTGCCCTGGGGACTGAAGCTTTCTTT.

V usage is TRBV6-5 and J usage is TRBJ1-1; D unresolved. The length of the CDR3 is 13 residues. Trimming took 4 bases from V and 4 from J, leaving 10 bases between them. The germline V gene encodes CDR1 MNHEY and CDR2 SVGAGI. CDR3 in amino acids: CASSSAYRTEAFF. The CDR3 DNA sequence: TGTGCCAGCAGTTCGGCCTATCGCACTGAAGCTTTCTTT.

The V and J genes are TRBV6-5 and TRBJ1-1; no clear D gene. This CDR3 is 13 amino acids long. CDR1 is MNHEY and CDR2 is SVGAGI in the germline V gene. Trimming took off 3 bases at V and 3 bases at J, with 8 bases between the two ends. CDR3 amino acids: CASSYRSYTEAFF. Written as DNA, the CDR3 is TGTGCCAGCAGTTATAGATCGTACACTGAAGCTTTCTTT.